Listed below are T cell receptor beta chains from one sample, sequenced in a study of radiotherapy plus CTLA-4 blockade in lung cancer. Data came from immunoSEQ multiplex PCR; TCRdb stores just in-frame clones and leaves some out. Of around 37,000 clones in the sample, about two thirds were seen once. The material was peripheral blood, obtained from a patient treated with radiotherapy plus ipilimumab. These receptors originate from a human donor with non-small cell lung cancer who had stable disease on radiotherapy plus ipilimumab. Each CDR3 is given with its conserved first and last residue. Fields, in order: clone size, D gene, J gene, V gene, CDR3 protein, CDR3 DNA. A D gene is named only where the DNA matches it firmly. Clone size is not always given. Where it is, it says once, few, many or a class for expanded clones.

NA TRBD1 TRBJ2-5 TRBV27 CASSLPRTGKDEYF TGTGCCAGCAGTTTACCCCGGACAGGTAAGGATGAGTACTTC
NA TRBD1 TRBJ1-1 TRBV7-2 CASSTQTGMNTEAFF TGTGCCAGCAGCACCCAGACAGGGATGAACACTGAAGCTTTCTTT
few NA TRBJ2-5 TRBV7-9 CASSLAGGSQYF TGTGCCAGCAGCTTAGCAGGGGGTTCCCAGTACTTC
NA TRBD1 TRBJ1-3 TRBV2 CASSEGQGGTIYF TGTGCCAGCAGTGAAGGACAGGGGGGCACCATATATTTT
NA NA TRBJ1-5 TRBV18 CASQSRANQPQHF TGTGCCAGCCAGTCGAGGGCGAATCAGCCCCAGCATTTT
NA NA TRBJ1-1 TRBV19 CASSIRGRNTEAFF TGTGCCAGTAGTATCCGTGGGAGGAACACTGAAGCTTTCTTT
NA NA TRBJ1-2 TRBV29-1 CSVEARQLGYGYTF TGCAGCGTTGAAGCAAGACAGTTAGGCTATGGCTACACCTTC
NA NA TRBJ2-3 TRBV5-1 CASSLVGRHGTDTQYF TGCGCCAGCAGCTTGGTGGGCAGGCACGGCACAGATACGCAGTATTTT
NA NA TRBJ2-3 TRBV11-2 CASSLGQRGTDTQYF TGTGCCAGCAGCTTAGGGCAACGTGGCACAGATACGCAGTATTTT
NA TRBD2 TRBJ2-7 TRBV7-8 CASRLKLRSLATEQYF TGTGCCAGCAGGTTGAAGTTGCGGTCACTAGCGACCGAGCAGTACTTC
NA NA TRBJ2-3 TRBV29-1 CSVDGGTDTQYF TGCAGCGTCGACGGGGGCACAGATACGCAGTATTTT
NA NA TRBJ1-2 TRBV18 CASSPMAGGRGYTF TGTGCCAGCTCACCAATGGCAGGAGGCCGTGGCTACACCTTC
NA NA TRBJ1-2 TRBV27 CASSAVRGNPYGYTF TGTGCCAGCAGCGCAGTTCGCGGAAACCCCTATGGCTACACCTTC
NA NA TRBJ2-7 TRBV7-2 CASSLAFGGSYEQYF TGTGCCAGCAGCTTAGCGTTCGGGGGTTCCTACGAGCAGTACTTC